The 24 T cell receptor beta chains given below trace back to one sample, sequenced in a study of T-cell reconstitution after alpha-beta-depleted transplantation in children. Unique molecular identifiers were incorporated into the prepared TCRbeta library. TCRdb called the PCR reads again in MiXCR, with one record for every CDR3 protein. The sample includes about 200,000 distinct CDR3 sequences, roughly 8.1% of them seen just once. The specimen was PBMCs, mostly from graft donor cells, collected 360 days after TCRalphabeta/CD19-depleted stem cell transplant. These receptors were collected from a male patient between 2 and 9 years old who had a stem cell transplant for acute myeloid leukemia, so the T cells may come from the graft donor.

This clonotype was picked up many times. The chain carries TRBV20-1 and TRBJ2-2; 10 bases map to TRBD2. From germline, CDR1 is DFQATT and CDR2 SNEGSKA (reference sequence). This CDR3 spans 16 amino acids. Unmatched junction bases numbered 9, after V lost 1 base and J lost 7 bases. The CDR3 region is CSARGSSGGWSGELFF. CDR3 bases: TGCAGTGCTAGAGGAAGTAGCGGGGGGTGGAGCGGGGAGCTGTTTTTT.

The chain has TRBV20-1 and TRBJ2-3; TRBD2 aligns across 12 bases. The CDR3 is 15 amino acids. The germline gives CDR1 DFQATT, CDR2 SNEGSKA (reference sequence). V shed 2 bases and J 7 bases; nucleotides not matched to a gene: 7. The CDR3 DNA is TGCAGTGCTAGACCGACTAGCGGGAGACTATATACGCAGTATTTT. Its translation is CSARPTSGRLYTQYF.

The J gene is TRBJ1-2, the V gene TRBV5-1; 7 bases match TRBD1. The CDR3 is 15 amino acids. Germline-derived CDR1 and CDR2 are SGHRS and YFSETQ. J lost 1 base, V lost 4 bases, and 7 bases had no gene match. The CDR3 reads CASSPGGADNYGYTF. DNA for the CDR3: TGCGCCAGCAGCCCAGGGGGAGCGGATAACTATGGCTACACCTTC.

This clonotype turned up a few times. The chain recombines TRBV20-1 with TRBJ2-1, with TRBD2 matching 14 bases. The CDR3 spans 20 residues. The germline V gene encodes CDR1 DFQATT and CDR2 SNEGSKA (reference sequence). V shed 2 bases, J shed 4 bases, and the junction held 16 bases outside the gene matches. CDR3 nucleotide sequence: TGCAGTGCTAGATCTCCCGGACTAGCGGGGGGAGTCCGGGCATACAATGAGCAGTTCTTC. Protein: CSARSPGLAGGVRAYNEQFF.

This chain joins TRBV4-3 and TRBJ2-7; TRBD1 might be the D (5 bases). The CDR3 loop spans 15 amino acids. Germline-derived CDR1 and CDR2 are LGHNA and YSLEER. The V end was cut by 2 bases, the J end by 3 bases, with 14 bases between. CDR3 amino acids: CASSQRPEGVYEQYF. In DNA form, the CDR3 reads TGCGCCAGCAGCCAACGGCCAGAAGGGGTCTACGAGCAGTACTTC.

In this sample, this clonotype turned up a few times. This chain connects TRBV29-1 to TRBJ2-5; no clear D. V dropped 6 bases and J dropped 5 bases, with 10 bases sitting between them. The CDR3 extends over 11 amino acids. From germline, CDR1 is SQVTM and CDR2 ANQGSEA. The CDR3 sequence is CSVLREETQYF. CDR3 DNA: TGCAGCGTCTTGAGAGAGGAGACCCAGTACTTC.

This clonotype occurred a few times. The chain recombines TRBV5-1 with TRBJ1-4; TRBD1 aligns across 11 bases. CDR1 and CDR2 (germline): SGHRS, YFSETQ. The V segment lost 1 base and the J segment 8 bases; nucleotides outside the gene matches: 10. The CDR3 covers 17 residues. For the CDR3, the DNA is TGCGCCAGCAGCTTGCCCGGGACAGGGGGAGGAGGAGAAAAACTGTTTTTT. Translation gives CASSLPGTGGGGEKLFF.

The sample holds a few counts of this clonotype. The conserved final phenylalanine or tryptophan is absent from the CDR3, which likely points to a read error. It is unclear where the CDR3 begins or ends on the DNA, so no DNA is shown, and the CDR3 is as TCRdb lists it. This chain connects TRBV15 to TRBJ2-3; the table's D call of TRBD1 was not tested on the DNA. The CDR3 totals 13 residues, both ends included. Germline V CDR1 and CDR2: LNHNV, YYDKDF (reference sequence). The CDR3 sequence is CATSKSPRDRRSM.

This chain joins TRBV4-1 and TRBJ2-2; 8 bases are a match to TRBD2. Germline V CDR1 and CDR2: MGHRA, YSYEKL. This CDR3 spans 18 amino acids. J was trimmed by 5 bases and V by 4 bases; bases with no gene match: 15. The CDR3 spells CASSLKGSGRRDTGELFF. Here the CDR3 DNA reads TGCGCCAGCAGCCTTAAGGGAAGCGGGAGAAGAGATACCGGGGAGCTGTTTTTT.

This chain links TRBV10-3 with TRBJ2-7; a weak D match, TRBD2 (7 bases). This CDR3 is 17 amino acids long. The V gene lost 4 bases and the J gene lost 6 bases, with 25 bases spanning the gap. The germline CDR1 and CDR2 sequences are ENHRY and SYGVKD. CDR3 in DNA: TGTGCCATCAGTGGTACCCTGGGGGGGGCGGGGTTCAGCGAGCAGTACTTC. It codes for CAISGTLGGAGFSEQYF.

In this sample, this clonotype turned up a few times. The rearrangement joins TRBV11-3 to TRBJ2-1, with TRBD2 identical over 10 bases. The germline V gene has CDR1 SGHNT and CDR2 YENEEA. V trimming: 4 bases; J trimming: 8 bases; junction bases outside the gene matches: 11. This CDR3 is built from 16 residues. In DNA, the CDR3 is TGTGCCAGCAGCTGGCTAAGCGGGAGGGGAAGCGATGAGCAGTTCTTC. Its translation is CASSWLSGRGSDEQFF.

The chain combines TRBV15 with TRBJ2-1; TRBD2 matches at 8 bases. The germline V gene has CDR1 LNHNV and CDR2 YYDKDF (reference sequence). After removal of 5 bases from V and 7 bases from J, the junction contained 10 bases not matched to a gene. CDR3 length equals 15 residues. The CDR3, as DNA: TGTGCCACCAGCCCTCGTAGCGGGAATCTGAATGAGCAGTTCTTC. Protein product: CATSPRSGNLNEQFF.

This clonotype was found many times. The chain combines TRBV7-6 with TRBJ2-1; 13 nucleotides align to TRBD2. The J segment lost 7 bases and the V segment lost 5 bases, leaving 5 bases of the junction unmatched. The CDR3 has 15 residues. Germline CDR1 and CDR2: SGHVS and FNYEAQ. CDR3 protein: CASSPGTSGVNEQFF. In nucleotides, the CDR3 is TGTGCCAGCAGCCCTGGGACTAGCGGGGTAAATGAGCAGTTCTTC.

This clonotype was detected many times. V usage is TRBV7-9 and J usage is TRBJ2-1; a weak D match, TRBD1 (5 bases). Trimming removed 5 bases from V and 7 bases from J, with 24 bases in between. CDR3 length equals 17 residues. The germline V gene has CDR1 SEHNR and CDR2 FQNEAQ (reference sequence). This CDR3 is CASSIPQRGHFGNEQFF. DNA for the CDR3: TGTGCCAGCAGCATCCCTCAGCGTGGACATTTTGGGAATGAGCAGTTCTTC.

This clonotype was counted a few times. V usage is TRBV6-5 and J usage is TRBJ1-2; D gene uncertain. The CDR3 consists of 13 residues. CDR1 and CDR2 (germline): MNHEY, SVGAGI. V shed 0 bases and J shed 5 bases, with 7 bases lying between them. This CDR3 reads CASSYSVGYGYTF. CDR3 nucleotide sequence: TGTGCCAGCAGTTACTCGGTTGGGTATGGCTACACCTTC.

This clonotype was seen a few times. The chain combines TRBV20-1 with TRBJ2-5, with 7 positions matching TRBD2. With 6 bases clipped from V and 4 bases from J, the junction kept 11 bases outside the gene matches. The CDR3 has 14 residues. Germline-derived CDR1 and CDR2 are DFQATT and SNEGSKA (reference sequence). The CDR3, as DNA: TGCAGTGCCAGATCAGATTCGGGGGGAGAGACCCAGTACTTC. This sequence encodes CSARSDSGGETQYF.

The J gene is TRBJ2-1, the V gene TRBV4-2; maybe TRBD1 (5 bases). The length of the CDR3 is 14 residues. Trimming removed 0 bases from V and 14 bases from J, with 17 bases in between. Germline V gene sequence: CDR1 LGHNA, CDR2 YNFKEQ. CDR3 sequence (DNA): TGTGCCAGCAGCCAAGAATTTGGGGCGTCCGTTGAGTTCTTC. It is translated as CASSQEFGASVEFF.

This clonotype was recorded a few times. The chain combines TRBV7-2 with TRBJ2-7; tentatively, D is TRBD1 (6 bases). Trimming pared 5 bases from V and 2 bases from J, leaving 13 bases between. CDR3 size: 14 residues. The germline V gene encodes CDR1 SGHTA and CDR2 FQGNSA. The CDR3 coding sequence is TGTGCCAGCAGCAAAGGGGACATCCCCTACGAGCAGTACTTC. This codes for CASSKGDIPYEQYF.

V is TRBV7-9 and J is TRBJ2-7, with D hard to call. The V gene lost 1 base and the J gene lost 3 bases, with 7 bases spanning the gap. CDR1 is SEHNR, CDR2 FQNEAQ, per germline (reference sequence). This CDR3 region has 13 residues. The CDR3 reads CASSLGSFYEQYF. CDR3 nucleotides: TGTGCCAGCAGCTTAGGGTCCTTCTACGAGCAGTACTTC. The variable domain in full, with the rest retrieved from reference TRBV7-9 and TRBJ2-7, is DTGVSQNPRHKITKRGQNVTFRCDPISEHNRLYWYRQTLGQGPEFLTYFQNEAQLEKSRLLSDRFSAERPKGSFSTLEIQRTEQGDSAMYLCASSLGSFYEQYFGPGTRLTVT.

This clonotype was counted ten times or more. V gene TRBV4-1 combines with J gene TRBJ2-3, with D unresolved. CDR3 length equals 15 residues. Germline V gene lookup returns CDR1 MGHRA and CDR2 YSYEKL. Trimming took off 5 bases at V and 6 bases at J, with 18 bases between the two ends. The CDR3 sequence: CASSSDRRILDTQYF. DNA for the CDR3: TGCGCCAGCAGCTCGGATCGGCGTATACTCGATACGCAGTATTTT.

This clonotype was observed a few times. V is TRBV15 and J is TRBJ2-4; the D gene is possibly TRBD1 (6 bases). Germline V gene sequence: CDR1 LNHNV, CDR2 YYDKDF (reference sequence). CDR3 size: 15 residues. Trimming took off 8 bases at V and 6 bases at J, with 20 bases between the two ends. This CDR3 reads CATQTGNFLGNIQYF. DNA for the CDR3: TGTGCCACCCAAACAGGGAATTTTCTGGGAAACATTCAGTACTTC.

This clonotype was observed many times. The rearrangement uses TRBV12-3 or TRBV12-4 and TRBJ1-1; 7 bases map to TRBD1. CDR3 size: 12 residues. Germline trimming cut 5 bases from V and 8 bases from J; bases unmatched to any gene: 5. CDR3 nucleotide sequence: TGTGCCAGCAGTCCAGACAGGGTCGAAGCTTTCTTT. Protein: CASSPDRVEAFF.

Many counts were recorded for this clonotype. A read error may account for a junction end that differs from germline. In DNA form, the CDR3 reads TGTGCCAGCTCACCACCGGACCAGGGCATCAGGCATTTT. Protein product: CASSPPDQGIRHF. The chain has TRBV18 and TRBJ1-3; perhaps TRBD1 as D (5 bases). From germline, CDR1 is KGHSH and CDR2 LQKENI. The CDR3 extends over 13 amino acids.

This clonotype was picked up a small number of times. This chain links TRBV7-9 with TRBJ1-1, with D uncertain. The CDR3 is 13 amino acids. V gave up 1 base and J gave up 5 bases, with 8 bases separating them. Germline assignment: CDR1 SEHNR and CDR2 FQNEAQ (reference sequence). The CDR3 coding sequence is TGTGCCAGCAGCTTAGACCTGGAGACTGAAGCTTTCTTT. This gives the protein CASSLDLETEAFF.